This T cell receptor beta chain comes out of a study of control samples from healthy donors and cancer patients. CDR1 SGHDN and CDR2 FVKESK come from the germline V gene. V was clipped by 4 bases and J by 7 bases; unmatched bases: 19. The CDR3 runs 17 residues. The repertoire was sequenced with immunoSEQ multiplex PCR; TCRdb's copy has only in-frame clones and lacks some. This sample carries about 44,000 clones, about three quarters of them seen once, and the ten largest clones take more than 15%. J is TRBJ2-7 and V is TRBV14, with TRBD2 identical over 7 bases. Sample: formalin-fixed, paraffin-embedded tissue. The source of this sequence is a male donor with melanoma. The CDR3 nucleotides read TGTGCCAGCAGCCCTTTACAGAGGGGAGGGAAGGTGGGAGAGCAGTACTTC. It encodes CASSPLQRGGKVGEQYF.